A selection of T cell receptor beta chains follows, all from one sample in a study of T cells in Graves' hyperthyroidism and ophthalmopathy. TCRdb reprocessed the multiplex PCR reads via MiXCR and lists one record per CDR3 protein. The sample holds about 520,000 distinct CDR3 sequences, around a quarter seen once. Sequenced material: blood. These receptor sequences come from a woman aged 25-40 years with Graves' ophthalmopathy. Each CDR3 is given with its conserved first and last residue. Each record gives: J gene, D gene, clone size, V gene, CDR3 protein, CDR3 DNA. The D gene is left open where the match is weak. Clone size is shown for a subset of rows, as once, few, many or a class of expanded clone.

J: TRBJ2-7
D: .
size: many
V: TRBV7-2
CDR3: CASSLASWVEQYF
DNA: TGTGCCAGCAGCTTAGCCAGCTGGGTCGAGCAGTACTTC

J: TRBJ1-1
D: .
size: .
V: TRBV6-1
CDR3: CASSLRDGRTSEAFF
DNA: TGTGCCAGCAGTCTCCGGGACGGCAGAACTAGTGAAGCTTTCTTT

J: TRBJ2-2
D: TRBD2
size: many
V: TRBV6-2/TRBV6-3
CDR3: CASTNVLAGGNSRAGELFF
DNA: TGTGCCAGCACCAACGTGCTAGCGGGGGGGAATTCACGGGCCGGGGAGCTGTTTTTT

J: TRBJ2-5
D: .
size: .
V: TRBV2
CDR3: CASTGSPGRQETQYF
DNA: TGTGCCAGCACTGGATCTCCGGGACGGCAAGAGACCCAGTACTTC

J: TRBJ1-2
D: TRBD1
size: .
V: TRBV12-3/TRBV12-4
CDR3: CASRLGTGEGYTF
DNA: TGTGCCAGCAGACTAGGGACAGGGGAGGGCTACACCTTC

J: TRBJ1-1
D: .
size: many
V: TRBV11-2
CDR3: CASSLVRQAFF
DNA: TGTGCCAGCAGCTTAGTTAGGCAAGCTTTCTTT

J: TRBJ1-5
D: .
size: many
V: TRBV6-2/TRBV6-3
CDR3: CASKRRGQPQHF
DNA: TGTGCCAGCAAAAGAAGGGGCCAGCCCCAGCATTTT

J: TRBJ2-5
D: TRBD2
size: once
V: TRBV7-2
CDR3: CASSSSGGGETQYF
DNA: TGTGCCAGCAGCTCTAGCGGGGGTGGCGAGACCCAGTACTTC

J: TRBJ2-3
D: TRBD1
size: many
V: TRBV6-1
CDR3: CASSEDRDTDTQYF
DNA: TGTGCCAGCAGTGAGGACAGGGACACAGATACGCAGTATTTT

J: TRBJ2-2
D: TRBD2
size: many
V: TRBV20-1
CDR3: CSASGGASGGELFF
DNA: TGCAGTGCTAGCGGGGGGGCCTCGGGCGGGGAGCTGTTTTTT

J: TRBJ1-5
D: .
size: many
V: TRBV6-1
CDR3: CASRERNQPQHF
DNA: TGTGCCAGCAGGGAACGCAATCAGCCCCAGCATTTT

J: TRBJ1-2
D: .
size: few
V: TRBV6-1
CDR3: CAHGEIYGYTF
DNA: TGTGCCCACGGGGAAATCTATGGCTACACCTTC

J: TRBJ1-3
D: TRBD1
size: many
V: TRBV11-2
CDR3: CASSLEEGATGNTIYF
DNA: TGTGCCAGCAGCTTAGAGGAGGGGGCGACTGGAAACACCATATATTTT

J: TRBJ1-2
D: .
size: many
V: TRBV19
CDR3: CAGGTGNYGYTF
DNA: TGTGCCGGCGGAACAGGGAACTATGGCTACACCTTC

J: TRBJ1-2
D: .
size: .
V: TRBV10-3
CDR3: CAISESFTLTNYGYTF
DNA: TGTGCCATCAGTGAGTCGTTCACGCTTACAAACTATGGCTACACCTTC

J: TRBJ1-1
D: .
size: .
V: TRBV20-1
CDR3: CSARDSQGGTEAFF
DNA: TGCAGTGCTAGAGATTCGCAGGGTGGGACTGAAGCTTTCTTT

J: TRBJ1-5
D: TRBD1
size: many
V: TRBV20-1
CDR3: CSDVAGGYSNQPQHF
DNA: TGCAGTGACGTAGCAGGGGGCTATAGCAATCAGCCCCAGCATTTT

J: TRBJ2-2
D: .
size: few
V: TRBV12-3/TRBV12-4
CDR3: CASTWGSTTTGELFF
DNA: TGTGCCAGCACCTGGGGGAGTACAACTACCGGGGAGCTGTTTTTT

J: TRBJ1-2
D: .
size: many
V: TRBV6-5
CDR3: CASSYSTFNYGYTF
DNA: TGTGCCAGCAGTTACTCGACCTTTAACTATGGCTACACCTTC

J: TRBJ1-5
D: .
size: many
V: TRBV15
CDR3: CATSRVRGGSQHF
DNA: TGTGCCACCAGCAGAGTACGGGGTGGGTCCCAGCATTTT

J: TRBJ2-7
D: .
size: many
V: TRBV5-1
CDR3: CASSPDGSGQYF
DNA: TGCGCCAGCAGCCCCGATGGGTCCGGGCAGTACTTC

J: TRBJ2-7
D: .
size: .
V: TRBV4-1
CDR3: CASSQGGGYDGEQYF
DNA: TGCGCCAGCAGCCAGGGAGGAGGGTATGATGGCGAGCAGTACTTC

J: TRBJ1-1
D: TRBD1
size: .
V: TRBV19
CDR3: CASSPTSDRGNEAFF
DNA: TGTGCCAGTAGTCCTACATCCGACAGGGGGAATGAAGCTTTCTTT

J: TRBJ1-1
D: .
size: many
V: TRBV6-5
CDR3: CASSYSGTLNTEAFF
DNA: TGTGCCAGCAGTTACTCCGGGACATTGAACACTGAAGCTTTCTTT